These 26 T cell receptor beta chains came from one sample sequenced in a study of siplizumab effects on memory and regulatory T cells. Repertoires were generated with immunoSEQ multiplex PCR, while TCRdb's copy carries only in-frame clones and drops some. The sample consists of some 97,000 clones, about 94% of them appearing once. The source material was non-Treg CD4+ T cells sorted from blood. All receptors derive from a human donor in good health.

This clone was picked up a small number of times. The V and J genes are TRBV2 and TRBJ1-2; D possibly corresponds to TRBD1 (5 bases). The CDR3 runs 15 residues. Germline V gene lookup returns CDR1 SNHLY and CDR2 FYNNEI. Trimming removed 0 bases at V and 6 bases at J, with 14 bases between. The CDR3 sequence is CASSEARGWNHGYTF. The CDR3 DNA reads TGTGCCAGCAGTGAAGCCCGGGGCTGGAATCATGGCTACACCTTC. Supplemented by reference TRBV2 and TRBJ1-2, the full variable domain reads EPEVTQTPSHQVTQMGQEVILRCVPISNHLYFYWYRQILGQKVEFLVSFYNNEISEKSEIFDDQFSVERPDGSNFTLKIRSTKLEDSAMYFCASSEARGWNHGYTFGSGTRLTVV.

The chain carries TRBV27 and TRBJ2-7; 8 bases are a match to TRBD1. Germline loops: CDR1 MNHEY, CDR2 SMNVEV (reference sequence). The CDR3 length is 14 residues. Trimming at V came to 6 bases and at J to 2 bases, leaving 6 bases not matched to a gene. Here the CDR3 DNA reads TGTGCCAGCAGGCGACAGGGGTTTACCTACGAGCAGTACTTC. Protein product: CASRRQGFTYEQYF.

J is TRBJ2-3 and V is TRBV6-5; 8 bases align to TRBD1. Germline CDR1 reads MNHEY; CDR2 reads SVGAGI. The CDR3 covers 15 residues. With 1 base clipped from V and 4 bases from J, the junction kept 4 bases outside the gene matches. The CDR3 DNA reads TGTGCCAGCAGTTACTGGACAGGGCTTCCAGATACGCAGTATTTT. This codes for CASSYWTGLPDTQYF.

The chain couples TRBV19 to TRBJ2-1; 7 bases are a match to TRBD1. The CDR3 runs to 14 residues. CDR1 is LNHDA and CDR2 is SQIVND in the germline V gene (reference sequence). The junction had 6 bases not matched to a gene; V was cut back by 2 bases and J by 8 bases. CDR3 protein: CASSITGVNYEQFF. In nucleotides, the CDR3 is TGTGCCAGTAGTATAACAGGGGTTAACTATGAGCAGTTCTTC.

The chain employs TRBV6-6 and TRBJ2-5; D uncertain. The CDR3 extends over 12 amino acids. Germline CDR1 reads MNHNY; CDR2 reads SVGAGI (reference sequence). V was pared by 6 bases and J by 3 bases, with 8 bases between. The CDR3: CASSPGEETQYF. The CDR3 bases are TGTGCCAGCAGCCCCGGAGAAGAGACCCAGTACTTC.

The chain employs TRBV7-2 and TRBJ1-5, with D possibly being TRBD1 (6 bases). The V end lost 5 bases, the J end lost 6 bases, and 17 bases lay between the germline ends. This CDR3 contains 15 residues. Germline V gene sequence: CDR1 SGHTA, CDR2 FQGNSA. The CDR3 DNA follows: TGTGCCAGCAGCCCTAGAGGGACAAAAGGTCAGCCCCAGCATTTT. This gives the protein CASSPRGTKGQPQHF.

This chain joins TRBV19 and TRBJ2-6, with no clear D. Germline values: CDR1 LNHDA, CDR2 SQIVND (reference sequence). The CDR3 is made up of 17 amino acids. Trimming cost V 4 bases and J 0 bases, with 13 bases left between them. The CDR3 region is CASSTGRPTSGANVLTF. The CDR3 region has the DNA TGTGCCAGTAGTACCGGACGGCCAACCTCTGGGGCCAACGTCCTGACTTTC. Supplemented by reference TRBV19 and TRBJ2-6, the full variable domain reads DGGITQSPKYLFRKEGQNVTLSCEQNLNHDAMYWYRQDPGQGLRLIYYSQIVNDFQKGDIAEGYSVSREKKESFPLTVTSAQKNPTAFYLCASSTGRPTSGANVLTFGAGSRLTVL.

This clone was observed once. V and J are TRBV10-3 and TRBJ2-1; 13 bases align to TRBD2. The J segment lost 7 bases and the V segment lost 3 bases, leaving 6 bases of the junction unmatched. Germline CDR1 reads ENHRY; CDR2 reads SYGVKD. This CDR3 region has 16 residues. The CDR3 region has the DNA TGTGCCATCAGTGAATATAGGACTAGCGGGAGTAATGAGCAGTTCTTC. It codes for CAISEYRTSGSNEQFF.

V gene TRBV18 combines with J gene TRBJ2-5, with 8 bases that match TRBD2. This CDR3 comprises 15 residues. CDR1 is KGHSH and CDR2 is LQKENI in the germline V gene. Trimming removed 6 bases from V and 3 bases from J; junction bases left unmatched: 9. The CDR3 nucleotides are TGTGCCAGCTCCCAGTGGGGGCGGGAGGAAGAGACCCAGTACTTC. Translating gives CASSQWGREEETQYF.

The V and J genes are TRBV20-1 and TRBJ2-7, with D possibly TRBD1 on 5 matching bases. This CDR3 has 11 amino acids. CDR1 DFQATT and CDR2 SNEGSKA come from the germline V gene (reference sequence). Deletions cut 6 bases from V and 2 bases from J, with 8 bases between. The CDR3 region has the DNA TGCAGTGCGTTCAGGGCCTACGAGCAGTACTTC. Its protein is CSAFRAYEQYF.

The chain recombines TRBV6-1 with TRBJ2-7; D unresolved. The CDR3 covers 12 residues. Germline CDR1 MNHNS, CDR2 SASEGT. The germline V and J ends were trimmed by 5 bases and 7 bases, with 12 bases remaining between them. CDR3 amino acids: CASSLMGDEQYF. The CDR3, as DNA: TGTGCCAGCAGTCTGATGGGTGATGAGCAGTACTTC.

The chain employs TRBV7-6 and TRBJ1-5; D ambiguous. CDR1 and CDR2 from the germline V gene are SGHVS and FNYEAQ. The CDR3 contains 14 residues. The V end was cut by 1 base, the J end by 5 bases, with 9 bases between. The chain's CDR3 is CASSLDSWDQPQHF. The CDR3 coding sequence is TGTGCCAGCAGCTTAGATTCGTGGGATCAGCCCCAGCATTTT.

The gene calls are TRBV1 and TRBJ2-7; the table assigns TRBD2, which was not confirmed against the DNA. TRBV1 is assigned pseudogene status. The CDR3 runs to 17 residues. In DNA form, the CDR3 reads TGCACCAGCAGCCCTACTTTTCTAGCGGAAGGGGTCTACGAGCAGTACTTC. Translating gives CTSSPTFLAEGVYEQYF.

CDR3 residues: CASSTTGSEETQYF. CDR3 sequence (DNA): TGCGCCAGCAGCACTACAGGGTCGGAGGAGACCCAGTACTTC. J is TRBJ2-5 and V is TRBV5-1, with D possibly being TRBD1 (6 bases). This CDR3 region has 14 residues. Germline V gives CDR1 SGHRS, CDR2 YFSETQ. V dropped 4 bases and J dropped 5 bases, with 15 bases sitting between them.

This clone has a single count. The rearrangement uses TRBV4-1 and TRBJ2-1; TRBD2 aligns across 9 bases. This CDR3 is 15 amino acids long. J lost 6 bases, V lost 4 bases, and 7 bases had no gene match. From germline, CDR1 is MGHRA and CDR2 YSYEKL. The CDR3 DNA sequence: TGCGCCAGCAGCCTGACTAGCGGCCCATTCAATGAGCAGTTCTTC. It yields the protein CASSLTSGPFNEQFF.

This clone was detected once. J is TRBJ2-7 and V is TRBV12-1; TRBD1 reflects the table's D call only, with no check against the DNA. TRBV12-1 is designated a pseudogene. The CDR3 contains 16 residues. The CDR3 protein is CATLFVRTGCSYEQYF. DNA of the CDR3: TGTGCCACACTTTTTGTGCGGACAGGGTGCTCCTACGAGCAGTACTTC.

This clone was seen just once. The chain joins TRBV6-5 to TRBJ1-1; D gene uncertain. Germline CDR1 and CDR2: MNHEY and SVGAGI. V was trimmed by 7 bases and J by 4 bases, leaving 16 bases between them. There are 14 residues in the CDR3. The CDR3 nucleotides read TGTGCCAGCATACCCCCCTTCGGTAGCACTGAAGCTTTCTTT. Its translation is CASIPPFGSTEAFF.

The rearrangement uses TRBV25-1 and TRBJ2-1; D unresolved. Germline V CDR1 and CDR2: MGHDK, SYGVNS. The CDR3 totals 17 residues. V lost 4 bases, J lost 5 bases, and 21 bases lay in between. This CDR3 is CASSGVAGPLPNNEQFF. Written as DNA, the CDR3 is TGTGCCAGCAGTGGGGTGGCCGGGCCACTACCTAACAATGAGCAGTTCTTC.

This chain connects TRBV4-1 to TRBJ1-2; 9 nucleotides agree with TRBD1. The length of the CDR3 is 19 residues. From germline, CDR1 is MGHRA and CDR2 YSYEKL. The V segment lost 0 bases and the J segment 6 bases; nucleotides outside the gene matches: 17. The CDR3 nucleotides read TGCGCCAGCAGCCAAGATCTGGCAGGACAGGGGTGGGATTGGCATGGCTACACCTTC. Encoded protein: CASSQDLAGQGWDWHGYTF.

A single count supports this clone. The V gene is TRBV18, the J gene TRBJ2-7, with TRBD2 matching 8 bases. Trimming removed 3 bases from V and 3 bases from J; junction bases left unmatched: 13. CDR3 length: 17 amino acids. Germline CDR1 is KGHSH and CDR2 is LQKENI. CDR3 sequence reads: CASSPPLVSGRNYEQYF. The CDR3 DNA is TGTGCCAGCTCACCCCCTCTTGTGAGCGGGAGAAACTACGAGCAGTACTTC.

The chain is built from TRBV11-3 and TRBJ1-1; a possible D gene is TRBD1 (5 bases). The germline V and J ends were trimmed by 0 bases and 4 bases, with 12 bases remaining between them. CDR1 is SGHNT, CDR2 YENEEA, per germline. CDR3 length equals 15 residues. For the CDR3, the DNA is TGTGCCAGCAGCTTAGATGGATTGGGGGGCACTGAAGCTTTCTTT. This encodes CASSLDGLGGTEAFF.

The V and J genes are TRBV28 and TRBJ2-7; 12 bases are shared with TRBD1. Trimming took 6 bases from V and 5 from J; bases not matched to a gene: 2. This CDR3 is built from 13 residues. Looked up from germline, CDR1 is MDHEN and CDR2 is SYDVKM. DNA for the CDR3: TGTGCCAGCAGAGGGACAGGGGGCAACGAGCAGTACTTC. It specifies CASRGTGGNEQYF.

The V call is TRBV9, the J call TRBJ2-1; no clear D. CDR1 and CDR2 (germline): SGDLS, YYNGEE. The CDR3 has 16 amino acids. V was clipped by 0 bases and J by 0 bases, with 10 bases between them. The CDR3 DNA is TGTGCCAGCAGCGTAGGTTCATATAGCTCCTACAATGAGCAGTTCTTC. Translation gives CASSVGSYSSYNEQFF.

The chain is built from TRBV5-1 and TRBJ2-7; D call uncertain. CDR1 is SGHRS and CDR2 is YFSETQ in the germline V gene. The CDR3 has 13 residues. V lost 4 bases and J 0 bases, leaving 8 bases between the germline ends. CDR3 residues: CASSEENSYEQYF. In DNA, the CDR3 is TGCGCCAGCAGCGAGGAAAACTCCTACGAGCAGTACTTC.

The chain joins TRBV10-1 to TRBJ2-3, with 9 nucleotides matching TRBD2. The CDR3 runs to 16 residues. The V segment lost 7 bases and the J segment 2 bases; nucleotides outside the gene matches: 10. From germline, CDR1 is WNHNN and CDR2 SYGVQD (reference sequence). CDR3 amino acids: CASTLRASGNTDTQYF. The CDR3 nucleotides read TGCGCCAGCACCCTCCGGGCTAGCGGGAACACAGATACGCAGTATTTT.

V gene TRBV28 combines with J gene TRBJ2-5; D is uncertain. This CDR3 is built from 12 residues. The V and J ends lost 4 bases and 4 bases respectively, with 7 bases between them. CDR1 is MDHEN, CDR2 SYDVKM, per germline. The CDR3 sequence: CASSYSRETQYF. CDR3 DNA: TGTGCCAGCAGTTACTCACGAGAGACCCAGTACTTC.